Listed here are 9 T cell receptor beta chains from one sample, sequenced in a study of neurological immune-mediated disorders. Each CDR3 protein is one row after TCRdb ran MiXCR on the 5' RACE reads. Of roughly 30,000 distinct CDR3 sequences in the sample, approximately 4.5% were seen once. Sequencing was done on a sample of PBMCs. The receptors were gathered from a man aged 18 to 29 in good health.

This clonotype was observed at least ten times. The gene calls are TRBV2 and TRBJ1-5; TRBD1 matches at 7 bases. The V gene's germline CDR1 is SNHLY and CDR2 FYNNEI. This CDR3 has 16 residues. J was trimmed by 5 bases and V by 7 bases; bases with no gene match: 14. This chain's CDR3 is CASTLEGGGSYQPQHF. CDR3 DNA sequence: TGTGCCAGCACCCTTGAGGGAGGGGGCTCCTATCAGCCCCAGCATTTT.

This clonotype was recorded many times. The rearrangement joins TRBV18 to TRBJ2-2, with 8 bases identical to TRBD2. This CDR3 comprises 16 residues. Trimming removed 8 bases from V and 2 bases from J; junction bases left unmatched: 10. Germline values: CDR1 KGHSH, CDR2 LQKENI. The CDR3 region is CASAKAGVSNTGELFF. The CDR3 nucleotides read TGTGCCAGCGCCAAAGCGGGGGTTTCAAACACCGGGGAGCTGTTTTTT.

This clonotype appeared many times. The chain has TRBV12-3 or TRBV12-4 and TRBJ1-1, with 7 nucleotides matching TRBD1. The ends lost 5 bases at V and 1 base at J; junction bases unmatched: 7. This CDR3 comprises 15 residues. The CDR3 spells CASSLQTGRNTEAFF. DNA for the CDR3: TGTGCCAGCAGTCTTCAGACAGGGCGGAACACTGAAGCTTTCTTT.

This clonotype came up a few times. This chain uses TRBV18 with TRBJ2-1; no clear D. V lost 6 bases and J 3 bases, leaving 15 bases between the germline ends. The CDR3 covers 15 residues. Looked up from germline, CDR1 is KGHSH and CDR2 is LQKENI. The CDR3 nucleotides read TGTGCCAGCTCCCTAACGTCTAGTTACTACAATGAGCAGTTCTTC. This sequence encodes CASSLTSSYYNEQFF.

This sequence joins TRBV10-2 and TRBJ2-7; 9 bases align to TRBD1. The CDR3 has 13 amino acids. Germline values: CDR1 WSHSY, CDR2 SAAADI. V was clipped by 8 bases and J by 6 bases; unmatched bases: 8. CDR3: CASGPGQGFEQYF. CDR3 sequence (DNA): TGCGCCAGCGGCCCGGGACAGGGCTTCGAGCAGTACTTC.

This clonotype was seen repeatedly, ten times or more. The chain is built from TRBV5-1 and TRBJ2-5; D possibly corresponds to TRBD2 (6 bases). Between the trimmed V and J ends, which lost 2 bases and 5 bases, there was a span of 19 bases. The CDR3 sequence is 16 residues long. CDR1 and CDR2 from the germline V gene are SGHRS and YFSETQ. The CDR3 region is CASSFNPLAGGETQYF. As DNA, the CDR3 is TGCGCCAGCAGCTTCAACCCTTTGGCAGGAGGGGAGACCCAGTACTTC.

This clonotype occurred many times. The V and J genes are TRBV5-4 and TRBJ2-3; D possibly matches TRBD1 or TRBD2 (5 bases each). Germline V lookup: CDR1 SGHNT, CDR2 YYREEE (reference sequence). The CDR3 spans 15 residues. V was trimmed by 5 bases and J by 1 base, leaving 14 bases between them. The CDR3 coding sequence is TGTGCCAGCAGTTCCGGGACCCGCCGCACAGATACGCAGTATTTT. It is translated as CASSSGTRRTDTQYF.

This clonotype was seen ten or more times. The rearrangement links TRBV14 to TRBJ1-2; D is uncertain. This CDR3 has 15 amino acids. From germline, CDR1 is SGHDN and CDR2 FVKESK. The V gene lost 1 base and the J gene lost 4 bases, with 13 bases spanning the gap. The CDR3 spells CASSQAAGYIYGYTF. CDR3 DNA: TGTGCCAGCAGCCAAGCGGCAGGCTACATCTATGGCTACACCTTC.

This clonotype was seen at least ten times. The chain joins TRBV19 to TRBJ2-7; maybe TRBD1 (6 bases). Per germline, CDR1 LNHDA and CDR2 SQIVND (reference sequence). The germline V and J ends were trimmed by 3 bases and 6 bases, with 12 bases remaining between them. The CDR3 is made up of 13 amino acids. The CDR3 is CASSMGAWGEQYF. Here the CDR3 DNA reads TGTGCCAGTAGTATGGGGGCGTGGGGCGAGCAGTACTTC.